A single sample is the source of the 7 T cell receptor beta chains below, sequenced in a study of blood T cell repertoires in COVID-19. Sequenced by immunoSEQ multiplex PCR; TCRdb stores in-frame clones only, minus some. The sample carries around 75,000 clones, approximately 87% recorded once. The sample taken for sequencing was peripheral blood. All receptors come from a human donor in a cohort sampled during active COVID-19.

The rearrangement links TRBV9 to TRBJ2-1; 12 positions agree with TRBD1. The CDR3 consists of 15 residues. J lost 7 bases, V lost 3 bases, and 5 bases had no gene match. Germline lookup yields CDR1 SGDLS and CDR2 YYNGEE. The CDR3 coding sequence is TGTGCCAGCAGCGCCCCGGGACAGGGGGCAAATGAGCAGTTCTTC. Amino acid sequence: CASSAPGQGANEQFF.

V and J are TRBV18 and TRBJ1-5; 7 bases are shared with TRBD1. This CDR3 has 18 amino acids. V gave up 6 bases and J gave up 0 bases; unmatched junction bases: 14. Germline CDR1 and CDR2: KGHSH and LQKENI. This CDR3 reads CASSYKTGWNYSNQPQHF. The CDR3 coding sequence is TGTGCCAGCTCCTACAAGACAGGGTGGAATTATAGCAATCAGCCCCAGCATTTT.

The chain recombines TRBV6-5 with TRBJ1-6; D possibly corresponds to TRBD1 (6 bases). V lost 8 bases, J lost 9 bases, and 14 bases lay in between. Germline V gene lookup returns CDR1 MNHEY and CDR2 SVGAGI. CDR3 length: 13 residues. The CDR3 here is CASLRTVGSPLHF. DNA of the CDR3: TGTGCCAGCTTAAGGACAGTAGGTTCACCCCTCCACTTT.

The J gene is TRBJ1-1, the V gene TRBV28, with D perhaps matching TRBD1 (6 bases). CDR3 size: 15 residues. In germline, CDR1 is MDHEN, CDR2 SYDVKM. V lost 3 bases and J 3 bases, leaving 14 bases between the germline ends. The DNA of the CDR3 is TGTGCCAGCAGTTTGGGTCAGGGGAGGGACACTGAAGCTTTCTTT. Amino acids: CASSLGQGRDTEAFF.

The rearrangement joins TRBV9 to TRBJ2-2; no clear D gene. V gave up 2 bases and J gave up 5 bases, with 16 bases separating them. The CDR3 runs to 16 residues. The germline gives CDR1 SGDLS, CDR2 YYNGEE. CDR3 nucleotides: TGTGCCAGCAGCGTTAATGCGGAAACTCAAACCGGGGAGCTGTTTTTT. This sequence encodes CASSVNAETQTGELFF.

This rearrangement joins TRBV10-3 to TRBJ2-3; the match to TRBD2 covers 9 bases. Germline V gene sequence: CDR1 ENHRY, CDR2 SYGVKD. The ends lost 4 bases at V and 1 base at J; junction bases unmatched: 9. The CDR3 spans 17 residues. The CDR3 sequence: CAISVLAGVDGTDTQYF. CDR3 nucleotide sequence: TGTGCCATCAGTGTTTTAGCGGGGGTCGATGGCACAGATACGCAGTATTTT.

This clone showed up just once. The V and J genes are TRBV2 and TRBJ2-5, with TRBD2 as a possible D gene (6 bases). The V end was cut by 7 bases, the J end by 6 bases, with 12 bases between. Germline loops: CDR1 SNHLY, CDR2 FYNNEI. The CDR3 spans 12 residues. The CDR3 nucleotides are TGTGCCAGCACCCCGGGACTCCAGACCCAGTACTTC. It specifies CASTPGLQTQYF.